This TCR beta chain originates from a study of early T cells in non-severe SARS-CoV-2 infection. About the study: From unsorted whole blood, bulk RNA was sequenced, and the chains remained unpaired.

Attached unique molecular identifiers marked individual cDNA molecules. Each CDR3 protein gets one entry after TCRdb re-called the 5' RACE reads with MiXCR. The sample lists 45,000 to 60,000 distinct CDR3 sequences, more than 7.5% occurring once. The study, taken as a whole, reports: Using VDJdb, the matching emphasized anti-spike CD8 responses while missing private and CD4 specificities.

Ten or more counts support this clonotype. Its target is unknown. The trim removed 6 bases at V and 5 bases at J, leaving 16 bases unmatched. Germline assignment: CDR1 MDHEN and CDR2 SYDVKM. This CDR3 has 18 residues. The TCR sequence derives from an adult who was a healthcare worker with PCR-confirmed SARS-CoV-2 infection or an uninfected control (not recorded which). The genes are TRBV28 and TRBJ2-6, with 7 positions matching TRBD1. Sequences were obtained from whole blood. The CDR3 reads CASSSLDRATSRANVLTF. The CDR3 nucleotides read TGTGCCAGCAGCTCTCTCGACAGGGCCACATCTCGGGCCAACGTCCTGACTTTC.